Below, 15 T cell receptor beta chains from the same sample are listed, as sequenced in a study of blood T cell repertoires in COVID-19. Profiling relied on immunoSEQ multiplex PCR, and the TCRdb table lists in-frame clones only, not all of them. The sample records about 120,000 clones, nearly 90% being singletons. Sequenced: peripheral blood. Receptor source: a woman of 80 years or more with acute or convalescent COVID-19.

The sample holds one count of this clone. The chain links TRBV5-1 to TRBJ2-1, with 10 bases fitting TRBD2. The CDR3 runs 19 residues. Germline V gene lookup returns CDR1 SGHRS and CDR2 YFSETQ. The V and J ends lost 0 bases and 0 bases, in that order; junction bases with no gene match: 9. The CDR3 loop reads CASSLERTSGLSSYNEQFF. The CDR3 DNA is TGCGCCAGCAGCTTGGAAAGGACTAGCGGACTGAGCTCCTACAATGAGCAGTTCTTC.

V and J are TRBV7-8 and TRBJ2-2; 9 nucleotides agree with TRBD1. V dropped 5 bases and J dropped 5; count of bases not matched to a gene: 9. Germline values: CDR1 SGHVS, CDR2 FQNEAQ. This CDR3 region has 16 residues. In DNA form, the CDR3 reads TGTGCCAGCAGCGCCCGAGGGACAGGGAGTACCGGGGAGCTGTTTTTT. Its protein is CASSARGTGSTGELFF. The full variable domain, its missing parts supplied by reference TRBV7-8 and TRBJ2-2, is GAGVSQSPRYKVAKRGQDVALRCDPISGHVSLFWYQQALGQGPEFLTYFQNEAQLDKSGLPSDRFFAERPEGSVSTLKIQRTQQEDSAVYLCASSARGTGSTGELFFGEGSRLTVL.

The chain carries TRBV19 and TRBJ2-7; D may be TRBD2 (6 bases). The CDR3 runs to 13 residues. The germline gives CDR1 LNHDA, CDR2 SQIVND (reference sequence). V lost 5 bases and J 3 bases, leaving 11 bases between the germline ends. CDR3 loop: CASSFGTHYEQYF. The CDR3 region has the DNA TGTGCCAGTAGTTTCGGGACTCACTACGAGCAGTACTTC.

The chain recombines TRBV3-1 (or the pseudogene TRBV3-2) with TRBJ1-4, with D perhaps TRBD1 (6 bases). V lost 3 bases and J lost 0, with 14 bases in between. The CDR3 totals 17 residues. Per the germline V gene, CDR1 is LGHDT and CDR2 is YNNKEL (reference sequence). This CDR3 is CASSHLFGGATNEKLFF. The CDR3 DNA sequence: TGTGCCAGCAGCCACCTATTTGGGGGCGCAACTAATGAAAAACTGTTTTTT.

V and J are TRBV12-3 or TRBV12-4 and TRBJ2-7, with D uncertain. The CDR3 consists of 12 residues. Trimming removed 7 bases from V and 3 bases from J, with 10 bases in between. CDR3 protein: CASTKPSYEQYF. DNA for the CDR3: TGTGCCAGCACCAAACCGAGCTACGAGCAGTACTTC.

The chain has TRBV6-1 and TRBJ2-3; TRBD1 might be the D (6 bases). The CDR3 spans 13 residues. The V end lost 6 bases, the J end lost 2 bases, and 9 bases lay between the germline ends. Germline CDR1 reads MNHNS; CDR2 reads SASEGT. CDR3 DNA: TGTGCCAGCAGAAGGGGACACACAGATACGCAGTATTTT. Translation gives CASRRGHTDTQYF.

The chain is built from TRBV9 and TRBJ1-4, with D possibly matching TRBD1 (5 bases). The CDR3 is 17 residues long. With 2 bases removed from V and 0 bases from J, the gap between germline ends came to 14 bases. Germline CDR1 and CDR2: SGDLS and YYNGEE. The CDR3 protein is CASSVAGRISTNEKLFF. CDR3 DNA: TGTGCCAGCAGCGTGGCAGGGAGGATCTCAACTAATGAAAAACTGTTTTTT.

CDR3 sequence: CASSLSGGPTDTQYF. The CDR3, as DNA: TGTGCCAGCAGTTTGAGTGGAGGGCCCACAGATACGCAGTATTTT. The rearrangement uses TRBV2 and TRBJ2-3, with a tentative D call TRBD2 (6 bases). V lost 5 bases to trimming and J lost 2 bases, with 14 bases between them. The CDR3 covers 15 residues. The germline gives CDR1 SNHLY, CDR2 FYNNEI.

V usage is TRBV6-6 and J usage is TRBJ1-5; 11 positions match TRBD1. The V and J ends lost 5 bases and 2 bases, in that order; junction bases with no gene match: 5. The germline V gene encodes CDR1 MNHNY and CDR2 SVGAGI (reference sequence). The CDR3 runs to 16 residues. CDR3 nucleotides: TGTGCCAGCAGTAGGACAGGGGGCGCCGGCAATCAGCCCCAGCATTTT. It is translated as CASSRTGGAGNQPQHF.

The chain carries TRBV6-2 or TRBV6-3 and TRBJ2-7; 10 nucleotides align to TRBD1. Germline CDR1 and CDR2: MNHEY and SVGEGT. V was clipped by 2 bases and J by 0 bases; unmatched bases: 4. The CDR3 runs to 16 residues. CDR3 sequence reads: CASSYHRTGGSYEQYF. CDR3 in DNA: TGTGCCAGCAGTTACCATCGGACAGGGGGCTCCTACGAGCAGTACTTC.

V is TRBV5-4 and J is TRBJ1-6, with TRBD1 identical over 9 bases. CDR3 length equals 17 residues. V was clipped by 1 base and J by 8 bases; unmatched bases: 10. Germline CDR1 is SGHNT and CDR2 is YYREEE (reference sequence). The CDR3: CASSLRAPGQGYSPLHF. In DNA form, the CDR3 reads TGTGCCAGCAGCTTGAGGGCCCCGGGACAGGGCTATTCACCCCTCCACTTT.

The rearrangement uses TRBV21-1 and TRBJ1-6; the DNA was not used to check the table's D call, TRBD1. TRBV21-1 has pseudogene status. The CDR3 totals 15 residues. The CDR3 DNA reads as TGTGCCAGCAGCAAAGACAGGGGGATGAATTCACCCCTCCACTTT. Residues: CASSKDRGMNSPLHF.

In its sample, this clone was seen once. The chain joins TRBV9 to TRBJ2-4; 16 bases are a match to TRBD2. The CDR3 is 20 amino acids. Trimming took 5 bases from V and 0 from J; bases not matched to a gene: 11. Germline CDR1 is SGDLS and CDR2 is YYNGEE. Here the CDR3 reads CASSEGLAGGPRPAKNIQYF. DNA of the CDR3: TGTGCCAGCAGTGAGGGACTAGCGGGAGGGCCCCGCCCAGCCAAAAACATTCAGTACTTC.

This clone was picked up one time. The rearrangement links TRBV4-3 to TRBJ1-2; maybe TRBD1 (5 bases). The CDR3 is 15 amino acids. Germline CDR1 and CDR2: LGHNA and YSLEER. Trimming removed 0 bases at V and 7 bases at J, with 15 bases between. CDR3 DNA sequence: TGCGCCAGCAGCCAAGATCCGGCAGGGTATGGTGGCTACACCTTC. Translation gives CASSQDPAGYGGYTF.

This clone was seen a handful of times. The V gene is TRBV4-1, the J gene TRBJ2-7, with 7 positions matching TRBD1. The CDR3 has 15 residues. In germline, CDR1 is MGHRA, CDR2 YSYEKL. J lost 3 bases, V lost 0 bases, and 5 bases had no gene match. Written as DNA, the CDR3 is TGCGCCAGCAGCCAAGATACAGGGGTGCTCTACGAGCAGTACTTC. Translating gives CASSQDTGVLYEQYF.